Below, 6 T cell receptor beta chains from the same sample are listed, as sequenced in a study of T cells in Graves' hyperthyroidism and ophthalmopathy. Using RNA transcripts as the source, TCR beta CDR3 regions were amplified. With the HTBI primer set, the TCR CDR3 went through a first round of RT-PCR. TCRdb ran MiXCR on the multiplex PCR reads and lists one entry per CDR3 protein. This table holds roughly 580,000 distinct CDR3 sequences, approximately 44% found once. The sequenced sample consisted of peripheral blood or thyroid tissue (not recorded which). All receptors come from a woman younger than 35 with Graves' hyperthyroidism.

Only a few counts were recorded for this clonotype. The chain links TRBV9 to TRBJ1-2; 8 nucleotides line up with TRBD1. Germline V gives CDR1 SGDLS, CDR2 YYNGEE. The CDR3 loop spans 15 amino acids. The V and J ends lost 0 bases and 8 bases, in that order; junction bases with no gene match: 9. The chain's CDR3 is CASSVAVAGGDGYTF. The CDR3 DNA is TGTGCCAGCAGCGTAGCCGTGGCAGGGGGCGACGGCTACACCTTC. The whole variable domain, filled in from reference TRBV9 and TRBJ1-2, reads DSGVTQTPKHLITATGQRVTLRCSPRSGDLSVYWYQQSLDQGLQFLIQYYNGEERAKGNILERFSAQQFPDLHSELNLSSLELGDSALYFCASSVAVAGGDGYTFGSGTRLTVV.

J is TRBJ1-1 and V is TRBV3-1, with D perhaps matching TRBD1 (5 bases). Germline V CDR1 and CDR2: LGHDT, YNNKEL (reference sequence). Trimming stripped 4 bases from V and 5 bases from J, with 20 bases between. The CDR3 covers 16 residues. CDR3 DNA: TGTGCCAGCAGCCTAGACGGGTGGCAGGGTAAAACTGAAGCTTTCTTT. Translating gives CASSLDGWQGKTEAFF. Filled out from reference TRBV3-1 and TRBJ1-1, the complete variable domain reads DTAVSQTPKYLVTQMGNDKSIKCEQNLGHDTMYWYKQDSKKFLKIMFSYNNKELIINETVPNRFSPKSPDKAHLNLHINSLELGDSAVYFCASSLDGWQGKTEAFFGQGTRLTVV.

This clonotype came up many times. This chain uses TRBV7-2 with TRBJ1-1; D unresolved. Germline CDR1 SGHTA, CDR2 FQGNSA. This CDR3 spans 13 amino acids. V gave up 6 bases and J gave up 1 base, with 9 bases separating them. CDR3 sequence: CASRSSWNTEAFF. CDR3 sequence (DNA): TGTGCCAGCAGATCAAGTTGGAACACTGAAGCTTTCTTT.

This rearrangement joins TRBV7-8 to TRBJ2-7; 7 bases agree with TRBD2. Germline loops: CDR1 SGHVS, CDR2 FQNEAQ. This CDR3 has 14 amino acids. The junction had 7 bases not matched to a gene; V was cut back by 3 bases and J by 5 bases. DNA of the CDR3: TGTGCCAGCAGCTTTGGACTAGAGTTTAACGAGCAGTACTTC. Protein: CASSFGLEFNEQYF.

This clonotype was observed many times. The rearrangement links TRBV2 to TRBJ2-5; the D gene is possibly TRBD1 (6 bases). CDR1 is SNHLY, CDR2 FYNNEI, per germline. V lost 5 bases, J lost 5 bases, and 18 bases lay in between. The CDR3 totals 15 residues. This CDR3 reads CASSRDSGQGETQYF. DNA of the CDR3: TGTGCCAGCAGTCGCGATTCGGGACAAGGGGAGACCCAGTACTTC. Drawing the rest from reference TRBV2 and TRBJ2-5, the complete variable domain is EPEVTQTPSHQVTQMGQEVILRCVPISNHLYFYWYRQILGQKVEFLVSFYNNEISEKSEIFDDQFSVERPDGSNFTLKIRSTKLEDSAMYFCASSRDSGQGETQYFGPGTRLLVL.

This clonotype was seen more than once but under ten times. The germline gene is not matched at one end of the junction; a read error may be the cause. This chain uses TRBV10-3 with TRBJ1-2; D is undetermined. Per the germline V gene, CDR1 is ENHRY and CDR2 is SYGVKD. The CDR3 consists of 13 residues. The CDR3 nucleotides are TGTGCCAGCAGTTATGACCGAGGGCAGGGCTACACCTTC. Its protein product is CASSYDRGQGYTF.